The clone carrying this TCR beta chain was seen at least ten times. Its specificity is unknown. Germline CDR1 and CDR2: DFQATT and SNEGSKA (reference sequence). The CDR3 contains 12 residues. From 2 million PBMCs stored at -80 C, the unsorted libraries were generated. The sample originates from a study of neurological immune-mediated disorders. Study-wide points: The most TCR clonal expansion was seen in HTLV-1-associated myelopathy, and the least was seen in multiple sclerosis, which fell below healthy controls. Phylogenetically, 18 of 34 multiple sclerosis patients' repertoires fell into one related-CDR3 cluster, a possible signature.

Synthesis of cDNA was performed by 5'RACE using 10-nucleotide random UMIs. TCRdb called the 5' RACE reads again in MiXCR, with one record for every CDR3 protein. The data show about 52,000 distinct CDR3 sequences, roughly 4% seen once. This TCR derives from a man under 40 with multiple sclerosis. This sequence joins TRBV20-1 and TRBJ1-1; D is unclear. Specimen: PBMCs. Here the CDR3 DNA reads TGCAGCCCATATCGGGGGAACACTGAAGCTTTCTTT. It codes for CSPYRGNTEAFF.